The 8 T cell receptor beta chains below were found in one sample sequenced in a study of cytomegalovirus exposure and HLA in healthy donors. Only in-frame clones appear in the TCRdb table, and some are missing; sequencing was by immunoSEQ multiplex PCR. The data hold about 82,000 clones, with more than 85% observed a single time. The specimen was PBMCs. Receptor source: a man younger than 35 in good health and CMV-seronegative.

This clone appeared a single time. The chain couples TRBV5-1 to TRBJ1-1, with D maybe TRBD1 (5 bases). This CDR3 spans 15 amino acids. Germline V gives CDR1 SGHRS, CDR2 YFSETQ. V lost 1 base and J 1 base, leaving 11 bases between the germline ends. The CDR3 sequence: CASSLSPGPNTEAFF. In nucleotides, the CDR3 is TGCGCCAGCAGCTTGTCCCCAGGGCCGAACACTGAAGCTTTCTTT.

In DNA, the CDR3 is TGTGCCAGCGGCCGATGGGCAGGGGACAATGAGCAGTTCTTC. It encodes CASGRWAGDNEQFF. The chain employs TRBV6-4 and TRBJ2-1, with D perhaps TRBD1 (6 bases). The V gene lost 8 bases and the J gene lost 5 bases, with 16 bases spanning the gap. The CDR3 totals 14 residues. The V gene's germline CDR1 is MRHNA and CDR2 SNTAGT.

This chain links TRBV4-1 with TRBJ2-3; possibly TRBD2 for D (6 bases). Per germline, CDR1 MGHRA and CDR2 YSYEKL. V lost 0 bases and J lost 4, with 14 bases in between. CDR3 size: 16 residues. The CDR3 bases are TGCGCCAGCAGCCAAGATGTCGGGAGCGCCCCAGATACGCAGTATTTT. Translated, it gives CASSQDVGSAPDTQYF.

The V gene is TRBV7-2, the J gene TRBJ2-5, with TRBD2 identical over 7 bases. From germline, CDR1 is SGHTA and CDR2 FQGNSA. Trimming took 5 bases from V and 5 from J; bases not matched to a gene: 14. CDR3 length: 16 residues. The CDR3 nucleotides are TGTGCCAGCAGCCAATTGGGGAGGGTAGACTGGGAGACCCAGTACTTC. It is translated as CASSQLGRVDWETQYF.

This clone was seen only once. The J gene is TRBJ2-6, the V gene TRBV5-1; possible D gene TRBD1, 5 bases. The CDR3 runs to 15 residues. Germline V lookup: CDR1 SGHRS, CDR2 YFSETQ. The V end was cut by 5 bases, the J end by 0 bases, with 9 bases between. CDR3 sequence: CASRDISSGANVLTF. The CDR3 DNA follows: TGCGCCAGCAGGGACATTAGCTCTGGGGCCAACGTCCTGACTTTC.

The chain carries TRBV19 and TRBJ2-7; TRBD2 is a possible D gene (7 bases). The CDR3 totals 14 residues. The germline CDR1 and CDR2 sequences are LNHDA and SQIVND (reference sequence). Trimming left V 1 base short and J 3 bases short, with 10 bases between. CDR3 region: CASSIGGGVYEQYF. For the CDR3, the DNA is TGTGCCAGTAGTATAGGAGGGGGGGTCTACGAGCAGTACTTC.

The chain uses TRBV6-5 and TRBJ2-2; the D gene is possibly TRBD1 (6 bases). The CDR3 spans 16 residues. The germline gives CDR1 MNHEY, CDR2 SVGAGI. V shed 4 bases and J shed 1 base, with 13 bases lying between them. CDR3 in DNA: TGTGCCAGCAGTTCGGGCGCGGACAGGAACACCGGGGAGCTGTTTTTT. As protein: CASSSGADRNTGELFF.

This chain connects TRBV11-3 to TRBJ2-7; 8 positions match TRBD2. This CDR3 is built from 16 residues. J gave up 2 bases and V 0 bases, and 6 bases lay outside the gene matches. Germline V gives CDR1 SGHNT, CDR2 YENEEA. This CDR3 reads CASSLDGVAGTYEQYF. In DNA form, the CDR3 reads TGTGCCAGCAGCTTAGATGGGGTAGCGGGAACCTACGAGCAGTACTTC.